Presented here are 31 T cell receptor beta chains from one specimen sequenced in a study of blood T cells in healthy people across ages. Using a J-beta primer mix together with a sample-barcoded 5' primer, a second PCR was run for about 7 to 12 cycles. TCRdb re-derived calls from the 5' RACE reads in MiXCR, one entry per CDR3 protein. The data contain around 990,000 distinct CDR3 sequences, roughly two fifths of them singletons. The sequencing input was blood. The receptors were gathered from a man aged 18 to 35 in good health.

The CDR3 protein is CASSLGPAGFSYEQYF. CDR3 nucleotides: TGTGCCAGCAGCTTAGGGCCAGCGGGGTTCTCCTACGAGCAGTACTTC. The chain has TRBV7-9 and TRBJ2-7, with 7 bases aligning to TRBD2. V was clipped by 1 base and J by 0 bases; unmatched bases: 6. The germline V gene has CDR1 SEHNR and CDR2 FQNEAQ (reference sequence). CDR3 size: 16 residues.

This clonotype showed up just once. The rearrangement joins TRBV11-2 to TRBJ1-1, with D unclear. Trimming removed 0 bases from V and 7 bases from J, with 12 bases in between. This CDR3 comprises 14 residues. Germline CDR1 reads SGHAT; CDR2 reads FQNNGV. CDR3 protein: CASSLDLADYEAFF. CDR3 bases: TGTGCCAGCAGCTTAGATCTGGCAGACTATGAAGCTTTCTTT.

This chain's CDR3 is CAWMTQVTMYF. In DNA form, the CDR3 reads TGTGCCTGGATGACACAGGTGACGATGTACTTC. This chain connects TRBV30 to TRBJ2-5; possible D gene TRBD1, 5 bases. CDR3 size: 11 residues. Germline CDR1 and CDR2: GTSNPN and SVGIG (reference sequence). Trimming shortened V by 4 bases and J by 13 bases, and 16 bases separated the two germline ends.

The chain combines TRBV7-9 with TRBJ1-1; 12 bases fit TRBD1. The CDR3 is 17 residues long. Per the germline V gene, CDR1 is SEHNR and CDR2 is FQNEAQ (reference sequence). The V segment lost 5 bases and the J segment 4 bases; nucleotides outside the gene matches: 11. CDR3: CASSPGTGGVGVTEAFF. CDR3 DNA: TGTGCCAGCAGCCCCGGGACAGGGGGCGTTGGGGTCACTGAAGCTTTCTTT. The variable domain in full, with the rest retrieved from reference TRBV7-9 and TRBJ1-1, is DTGVSQNPRHKITKRGQNVTFRCDPISEHNRLYWYRQTLGQGPEFLTYFQNEAQLEKSRLLSDRFSAERPKGSFSTLEIQRTEQGDSAMYLCASSPGTGGVGVTEAFFGQGTRLTVV.

For this clonotype: A much larger clone lies one base from this, so it may be a read error. V gene TRBV29-1 combines with J gene TRBJ2-1; 7 bases are shared with TRBD2. TRBJ2-7 explains the end of the DNA better; the J call may be wrong. The CDR3 is 14 amino acids. CDR1 is SQVTM, CDR2 ANQGSEA, per germline. The CDR3: CSVEESGVGDEQYF. The DNA for the CDR3 is TGCAGCGTTGAAGAAAGCGGGGTGGGCGATGAGCAGTACTTC.

This clonotype is a singleton in its sample. The chain combines TRBV20-1 with TRBJ1-4; 8 positions match TRBD1. CDR3 size: 16 residues. CDR1 and CDR2 from the germline V gene are DFQATT and SNEGSKA (reference sequence). V shed 6 bases, J shed 8 bases, and the junction held 17 bases outside the gene matches. The CDR3 here is CSATQGAGGNREKLFF. The CDR3 DNA reads TGCAGTGCAACCCAGGGGGCGGGTGGAAATCGAGAAAAACTGTTTTTT.

This clonotype turned up a few times. The chain employs TRBV6-2 or TRBV6-3 and TRBJ2-5; the D is unclear. V lost 0 bases and J lost 11, with 22 bases in between. Germline CDR1 and CDR2: MNHEY and SVGEGT. The CDR3 spans 16 residues. The CDR3 bases are TGTGCCAGCAGTTACTCGTTGGGGATAGACCCGGCGGAGCAGTACTTC. It encodes CASSYSLGIDPAEQYF.

The V and J genes are TRBV10-3 and TRBJ2-5; D remains unclear. Germline V gives CDR1 ENHRY, CDR2 SYGVKD. This CDR3 contains 15 residues. V was shortened by 3 bases and J by 5 bases, with 16 bases between the two germline ends. CDR3 nucleotide sequence: TGTGCCATCAGTGATTATAGGACCACCCCGGAGACCCAGTACTTC. It specifies CAISDYRTTPETQYF.

This clonotype was picked up a small number of times. This chain joins TRBV25-1 and TRBJ2-3, with D unresolved. The CDR3 is 15 amino acids. V was cut by 0 bases and J by 3 bases, with 10 bases left in between. The germline V gene encodes CDR1 MGHDK and CDR2 SYGVNS. As DNA, the CDR3 is TGTGCCAGCAGTGAATACTCGGGTGGGACAGATACGCAGTATTTT. Amino acids: CASSEYSGGTDTQYF.

The chain carries TRBV28 and TRBJ2-3, with 9 nucleotides matching TRBD1. Trimming cost V 7 bases and J 3 bases; bases outside gene matches: 8. The CDR3 runs 15 residues. Germline V gene sequence: CDR1 MDHEN, CDR2 SYDVKM. This CDR3 is CASTLAGTGTDTQYF. CDR3 bases: TGTGCCAGCACACTAGCCGGGACAGGGACAGATACGCAGTATTTT.

For the CDR3, the DNA is TGTGCCAGCAAATCTACACAGGGGGCGTATGCTTTCTTT. This encodes CASKSTQGAYAFF. The rearrangement links TRBV28 to TRBJ1-1, with 9 bases fitting TRBD1. Germline trimming cut 7 bases from V and 11 bases from J; bases unmatched to any gene: 11. The CDR3 totals 13 residues. CDR1 is MDHEN, CDR2 SYDVKM, per germline. Combining the CDR3 with reference TRBV28 and TRBJ1-1 gives the whole variable domain DVKVTQSSRYLVKRTGEKVFLECVQDMDHENMFWYRQDPGLGLRLIYFSYDVKMKEKGDIPEGYSVSREKKERFSLILESASTNQTSMYLCASKSTQGAYAFFGQGTRLTVV.

This clonotype was seen a single time. The chain couples TRBV10-3 to TRBJ2-4, with D perhaps TRBD2 (5 bases). The better agreement between TRBJ2-7 and the DNA end casts doubt on the J call. The CDR3 has 15 residues. Germline V CDR1 and CDR2: ENHRY, SYGVKD. The CDR3 coding sequence is TGTGCCATCGGGCCGGGGTCCACACCCACCTACGAGCAGTACTTC. Its protein is CAIGPGSTPTYEQYF.

V gene TRBV6-5 combines with J gene TRBJ2-7, with 7 positions matching TRBD1. The CDR3 is 15 residues long. V lost 0 bases to trimming and J lost 7 bases; unmatched junction nucleotides: 9. From germline, CDR1 is MNHEY and CDR2 SVGAGI. CDR3 loop: CASSYSWRQGHEQYF. The CDR3 DNA sequence: TGTGCCAGCAGTTACTCGTGGAGACAGGGTCATGAGCAGTACTTC.

This clonotype has just a few counts. The V gene is TRBV6-5, the J gene TRBJ1-1; 11 bases are a match to TRBD1. The ends lost 6 bases at V and 10 bases at J; junction bases unmatched: 4. The CDR3 has 12 residues. The germline V gene has CDR1 MNHEY and CDR2 SVGAGI. The CDR3 reads CASRPGTGGAFF. DNA of the CDR3: TGTGCCAGCAGACCCGGGACAGGGGGAGCTTTCTTT.

J is TRBJ2-3 and V is TRBV5-5; D is perhaps TRBD1 or TRBD2 (6 bases each). V lost 2 bases, J lost 8 bases, and 12 bases lay in between. CDR1 SGHKS and CDR2 YYEKEE come from the germline V gene (reference sequence). The CDR3 contains 13 residues. CDR3 protein: CASSFEGGSTQYF. In DNA form, the CDR3 reads TGTGCCAGCAGCTTCGAAGGGGGGAGTACGCAGTATTTT. The complete variable domain, with remaining parts taken from reference TRBV5-5 and TRBJ2-3, reads DAGVTQSPTHLIKTRGQQVTLRCSPISGHKSVSWYQQVLGQGPQFIFQYYEKEERGRGNFPDRFSARQFPNYSSELNVNALLLGDSALYLCASSFEGGSTQYFGPGTRLTVL.

The chain recombines TRBV19 with TRBJ2-3; TRBD2 matches 9 bases. The germline CDR1 and CDR2 sequences are LNHDA and SQIVND (reference sequence). With V trimmed by 11 bases and J by 2 bases, 8 bases remained unmatched. The CDR3 has 14 residues. CDR3: CASSTSGLTDTQYF. In nucleotides, the CDR3 is TGTGCCTCATCGACTAGCGGCCTCACAGATACGCAGTATTTT.

The sample holds a few counts of this clonotype. V and J are TRBV10-3 and TRBJ2-1, with 14 positions matching TRBD2. CDR3 length equals 17 residues. The junction had 9 bases not matched to a gene; V was cut back by 6 bases and J by 5 bases. Germline CDR1 is ENHRY and CDR2 is SYGVKD. The CDR3 nucleotides are TGTGCCATCAGCCCGGGACTAGCGGGGGTCGAAGACAATGAGCAGTTCTTC. As protein: CAISPGLAGVEDNEQFF.

The sample holds a few counts of this clonotype. The rearrangement uses TRBV4-3 and TRBJ1-1, with D unresolved. V was shortened by 2 bases and J by 4 bases, with 8 bases between the two germline ends. Germline V gives CDR1 LGHNA, CDR2 YSLEER. The CDR3 has 13 amino acids. CDR3 bases: TGCGCCAGCAGCCAAAATCCCCGCACTGAAGCTTTCTTT. Translating it yields CASSQNPRTEAFF.

The genes are TRBV2 and TRBJ1-1; 9 nucleotides agree with TRBD1. Losses at the gene ends were 3 bases for V and 6 bases for J; bases not matched to a gene: 8. The CDR3 loop spans 15 amino acids. The germline V gene encodes CDR1 SNHLY and CDR2 FYNNEI. The CDR3 reads CASSEIQGAIAEAFF. The CDR3 DNA follows: TGTGCCAGCAGTGAGATACAGGGGGCGATCGCTGAAGCTTTCTTT.

The CDR3 sequence is CSAFTSGSYNEQYF. CDR3 in DNA: TGCAGTGCTTTCACTAGCGGATCCTACAATGAGCAGTACTTC. The J gene is TRBJ2-7, the V gene TRBV20-1; 8 nucleotides align to TRBD2. The CDR3 extends over 14 amino acids. The germline CDR1 and CDR2 sequences are DFQATT and SNEGSKA (reference sequence). V trimming: 5 bases; J trimming: 7 bases; junction bases outside the gene matches: 13.

The chain joins TRBV9 to TRBJ1-2; D may be TRBD1 (5 bases). The V gene lost 4 bases and the J gene lost 5 bases, with 18 bases spanning the gap. The germline gives CDR1 SGDLS, CDR2 YYNGEE. The CDR3 consists of 15 residues. CDR3 DNA sequence: TGTGCCAGCAGCCCTCCCGGTGGGGCAGTATATGGCTACACCTTC. This codes for CASSPPGGAVYGYTF.

The chain couples TRBV4-1 to TRBJ2-2; 8 nucleotides align to TRBD2. The length of the CDR3 is 16 residues. Looked up from germline, CDR1 is MGHRA and CDR2 is YSYEKL. Trimming cost V 11 bases and J 0 bases; bases outside gene matches: 11. CDR3 sequence (DNA): TGCGCCTCTCGTAATCAAGCGGGGGCGAACACCGGGGAGCTGTTTTTT. Its translation is CASRNQAGANTGELFF.

This clonotype was seen many times. The chain employs TRBV6-6 and TRBJ2-7; D perhaps matches TRBD1 (5 bases). Trimming left V 2 bases short and J 3 bases short, with 8 bases between. Germline CDR1 and CDR2: MNHNY and SVGAGI (reference sequence). CDR3 length: 13 amino acids. The CDR3 sequence: CASSYAQGYEQYF. The CDR3 coding sequence is TGTGCCAGCAGTTACGCCCAGGGCTACGAGCAGTACTTC.

V usage is TRBV7-8 and J usage is TRBJ1-1; D unclear. Germline assignment: CDR1 SGHVS and CDR2 FQNEAQ. The V end lost 0 bases, the J end lost 4 bases, and 12 bases lay between the germline ends. The CDR3 covers 15 residues. The CDR3 is CASSLAHTLGTEAFF. Here the CDR3 DNA reads TGTGCCAGCAGCTTAGCGCACACTCTCGGCACTGAAGCTTTCTTT.

In its sample, this clonotype was seen many times. This chain connects TRBV4-3 to TRBJ2-7; D might be TRBD2 (7 bases). The CDR3 loop spans 16 amino acids. With 3 bases removed from V and 0 bases from J, the gap between germline ends came to 15 bases. CDR1 is LGHNA and CDR2 is YSLEER in the germline V gene. The CDR3 region is CASSQTYREGSYEQYF. The CDR3 bases are TGCGCCAGCAGCCAGACATACAGGGAGGGCTCCTACGAGCAGTACTTC.

The chain is built from TRBV10-3 and TRBJ1-6; D uncertain. Germline-derived CDR1 and CDR2 are ENHRY and SYGVKD. V was pared by 10 bases and J by 7 bases, with 11 bases between. The CDR3 has 12 residues. The CDR3 is CATGSLNSPLHF. CDR3 bases: TGTGCCACCGGGTCCCTAAATTCACCCCTCCACTTT.

This clonotype was found a few times. V and J are TRBV20-1 and TRBJ2-3, with 13 nucleotides matching TRBD2. This CDR3 has 16 residues. Germline CDR1 reads DFQATT; CDR2 reads SNEGSKA (reference sequence). V was pared by 6 bases and J by 2 bases, with 8 bases of the junction left unmatched. The CDR3 spells CSAHDGTSGVTDTQYF. CDR3 nucleotide sequence: TGCAGTGCCCACGATGGGACTAGCGGGGTCACAGATACGCAGTATTTT.

This clonotype showed up just a few times. The rearrangement uses TRBV10-3 and TRBJ1-2; maybe TRBD1 (5 bases). The CDR3 runs to 13 residues. Trimming pared 7 bases from V and 4 bases from J, leaving 13 bases between. Germline V lookup: CDR1 ENHRY, CDR2 SYGVKD. CDR3 sequence reads: CAITTGRGYGYTF. The DNA of the CDR3 is TGTGCCATCACGACGGGGCGGGGCTATGGCTACACCTTC.

V usage is TRBV6-2 or TRBV6-3 and J usage is TRBJ1-1; weak D call: TRBD1 (5 bases). Germline V gene data show CDR1 as MNHEY and CDR2 as SVGEGT. V lost 2 bases and J 1 base, leaving 17 bases between the germline ends. This CDR3 is built from 17 residues. The CDR3 region is CASSYPSRGRENTEAFF. The CDR3 nucleotides read TGTGCCAGCAGTTACCCCTCGAGGGGCAGAGAGAACACTGAAGCTTTCTTT.

This clonotype was detected only a few times. This chain links TRBV19 with TRBJ2-1, with D unclear. Trimming shortened V by 7 bases and J by 0 bases, and 16 bases separated the two germline ends. This CDR3 is 16 amino acids long. CDR1 LNHDA and CDR2 SQIVND come from the germline V gene (reference sequence). The DNA of the CDR3 is TGTGCCAGTACCATAGGAGCAGCGAGCTCCTACAATGAGCAGTTCTTC. Its translation: CASTIGAASSYNEQFF.

This clonotype is a singleton in its sample. The chain employs TRBV9 and TRBJ2-2, with 10 bases lining up with TRBD2. CDR3 length: 16 residues. From germline, CDR1 is SGDLS and CDR2 YYNGEE. Trimming removed 0 bases from V and 7 bases from J; junction bases left unmatched: 6. CDR3 nucleotide sequence: TGTGCCAGCAGCGTAGTAAGCGGGGGGGCCATCGGGGAGCTGTTTTTT. As protein: CASSVVSGGAIGELFF.